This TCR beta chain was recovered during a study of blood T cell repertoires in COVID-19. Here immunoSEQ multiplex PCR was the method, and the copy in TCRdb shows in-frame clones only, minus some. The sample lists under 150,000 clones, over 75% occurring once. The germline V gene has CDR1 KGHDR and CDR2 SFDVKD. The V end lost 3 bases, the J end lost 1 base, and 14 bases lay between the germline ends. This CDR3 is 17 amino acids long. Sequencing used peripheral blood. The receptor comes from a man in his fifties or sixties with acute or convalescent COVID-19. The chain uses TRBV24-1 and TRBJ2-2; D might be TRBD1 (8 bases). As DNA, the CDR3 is TGTGCCACCAGTGATGACTACAGGGGGGGGAACACCGGGGAGCTGTTTTTT. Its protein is CATSDDYRGGNTGELFF.